What follows are 10 T cell receptor beta chains derived from one specimen sequenced in a study of T cell responses to AZD1222 COVID-19 vaccine. Profiled with immunoSEQ multiplex PCR; TCRdb holds only in-frame clones, not every one. The sample has about 150,000 clones, about 89% seen once. Sample: peripheral blood, taken 28 days after the second AZD1222 dose. Receptor source: an adult who received the AZD1222 COVID-19 vaccine.

J is TRBJ1-1 and V is TRBV4-3; TRBD1 might be the D (5 bases). Germline V gives CDR1 LGHNA, CDR2 YSLEER. V was shortened by 4 bases and J by 1 base, with 13 bases between the two germline ends. CDR3 length: 15 residues. The CDR3 region is CASSRSGTGNTEAFF. In nucleotides, the CDR3 is TGCGCCAGCAGCCGGTCCGGTACAGGGAACACTGAAGCTTTCTTT.

The rearrangement links TRBV6-5 to TRBJ1-1; D is perhaps TRBD1 (6 bases). In germline, CDR1 is MNHEY, CDR2 SVGAGI. CDR3 length equals 13 residues. Trimming stripped 11 bases from V and 0 bases from J, with 13 bases between. The CDR3 here is CALGGAMNTEAFF. In nucleotides, the CDR3 is TGTGCCCTCGGGGGGGCCATGAACACTGAAGCTTTCTTT.

Points on this clone: The junction departs from the called germline gene at one end, perhaps through a read error. The chain uses TRBV7-7 and TRBJ1-4; D gene ambiguous. The CDR3 consists of 15 residues. CDR1 and CDR2 from the germline V gene are SSHAT and FNYEAQ (reference sequence). CDR3 protein: CASSATGATNEKLFF. In DNA, the CDR3 is TGTGCTAGCAGCGCTACCGGTGCAACTAATGAAAAACTGTTTTTT.

The gene calls are TRBV7-3 and TRBJ2-1; D may match TRBD1 or TRBD2 (5 bases each). Looked up from germline, CDR1 is SGHTA and CDR2 is FQGTGA. The CDR3 length is 14 residues. Trimming left V 3 bases short and J 2 bases short, with 8 bases between. CDR3 coding DNA: TGTGCCAGCAGCTTGGGACCAACCTACAATGAGCAGTTCTTC. Its translation: CASSLGPTYNEQFF.

This clone was recorded once. The chain carries TRBV19 and TRBJ2-2; D tentatively fits TRBD1 or TRBD2 (5 bases each). Germline-derived CDR1 and CDR2 are LNHDA and SQIVND (reference sequence). The CDR3 sequence is 17 residues long. V lost 4 bases and J lost 1, with 16 bases in between. CDR3 in amino acids: CASSTRGPTGNTGELFF. CDR3 DNA sequence: TGTGCCAGTAGTACCCGGGGACCAACTGGGAACACCGGGGAGCTGTTTTTT.

The J gene is TRBJ2-7, the V gene TRBV6-2 or TRBV6-3, with D possibly TRBD2 on 5 matching bases. V was trimmed by 6 bases and J by 3 bases, leaving 18 bases between them. The CDR3 sequence is 15 residues long. Germline V gives CDR1 MNHEY, CDR2 SVGEGT. As DNA, the CDR3 is TGTGCCAGCAGCGACTCGGGATTTCGGGACTACGAGCAGTACTTC. This gives the protein CASSDSGFRDYEQYF.

This sequence joins TRBV18 and TRBJ2-3, with D possibly TRBD1 on 5 matching bases. This CDR3 spans 14 amino acids. Per the germline V gene, CDR1 is KGHSH and CDR2 is LQKENI. Trimming removed 2 bases at V and 3 bases at J, with 9 bases between. Here the CDR3 DNA reads TGTGCCAGCTCACCAGGGGCAGGAACAGATACGCAGTATTTT. This translates into CASSPGAGTDTQYF. Complete variable domain (other parts from reference TRBV18 and TRBJ2-3): NAGVMQNPRHLVRRRGQEARLRCSPMKGHSHVYWYRQLPEEGLKFMVYLQKENIIDESGMPKERFSAEFPKEGPSILRIQQVVRGDSAAYFCASSPGAGTDTQYFGPGTRLTVL.

V usage is TRBV7-3 and J usage is TRBJ2-7; D is possibly TRBD2 (5 bases). The CDR3 has 18 residues. Germline CDR1 SGHTA, CDR2 FQGTGA. Trimming shortened V by 2 bases and J by 5 bases, and 25 bases separated the two germline ends. The CDR3 sequence is CASSLSLAIVIRIHEQYF. In nucleotides, the CDR3 is TGTGCCAGCAGCTTATCGTTAGCGATTGTAATTAGAATCCACGAGCAGTACTTC.

The chain combines TRBV28 with TRBJ1-3; D might be TRBD1 (5 bases). The length of the CDR3 is 16 residues. The V gene's germline CDR1 is MDHEN and CDR2 SYDVKM. V was pared by 9 bases and J by 0 bases, with 18 bases between. CDR3 coding DNA: TGTGCCAGTTGGGGGGAGGGCAACTTCTCTGGAAACACCATATATTTT. Amino acids: CASWGEGNFSGNTIYF.

The chain carries TRBV9 and TRBJ2-3; 10 bases fit TRBD2. CDR1 SGDLS and CDR2 YYNGEE come from the germline V gene. The CDR3 has 16 residues. Trimming removed 0 bases from V and 1 base from J; junction bases left unmatched: 2. CDR3 sequence: CASSVGLAGGTDTQYF. CDR3 nucleotides: TGTGCCAGCAGCGTAGGGCTAGCGGGGGGCACAGATACGCAGTATTTT.